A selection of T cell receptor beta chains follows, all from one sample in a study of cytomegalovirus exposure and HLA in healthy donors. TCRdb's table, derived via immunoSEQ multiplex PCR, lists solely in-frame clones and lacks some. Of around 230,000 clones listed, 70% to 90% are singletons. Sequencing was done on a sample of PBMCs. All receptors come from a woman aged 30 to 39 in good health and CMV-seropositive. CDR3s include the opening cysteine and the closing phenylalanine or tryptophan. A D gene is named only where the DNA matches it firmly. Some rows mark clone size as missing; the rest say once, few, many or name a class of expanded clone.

TGTGCCAGCAGTGCCTTGACTAGCGGTCCCAAGCCCGGATCCTACAATGAGCAGTTCTTC,CASSALTSGPKPGSYNEQFF,once,TRBD2,TRBV2,TRBJ2-1
TGTGCCAGCAGTTCCCACCGACAGGGATTTTACGAGCAGTACTTC,CASSSHRQGFYEQYF,.,TRBD1,TRBV27,TRBJ2-7
TGTGCCAGCAGCCCGCGGACTAGCGGGAGAAACATTCAGTACTTC,CASSPRTSGRNIQYF,.,TRBD2,TRBV9,TRBJ2-4
TGTGCCTGGAGGGACCCTGGGAGGGGAACTAATGAAAAACTGTTTTTT,CAWRDPGRGTNEKLFF,.,.,TRBV30,TRBJ1-4
TGTGCCAGCACAGGGTTGGGCGCTGAAGCTTTCTTT,CASTGLGAEAFF,.,.,TRBV6-1,TRBJ1-1
TGTGCCAGCAGCCTAAGAGGGGGTGGTGGCTACACCTTC,CASSLRGGGGYTF,few,.,TRBV27,TRBJ1-2
TGTGCCTGGAGTGGACAGGGGGGCTACGAGCAGTACTTC,CAWSGQGGYEQYF,.,TRBD1,TRBV30,TRBJ2-7
TGTGCCAGCAGCTTGGCAGGCCAGGGGGTTAGGAGGAACTATGGCTACACCTTC,CASSLAGQGVRRNYGYTF,.,TRBD1,TRBV5-4,TRBJ1-2
TGTGCCAGCAGCCGACTAGTCACAGATACGCAGTATTTT,CASSRLVTDTQYF,.,.,TRBV6-6,TRBJ2-3
TGTGCCAGCAGTGAGTTCTCCCTGAATCAGCCCCAGCATTTT,CASSEFSLNQPQHF,.,.,TRBV25-1,TRBJ1-5
TGTGCCAGCAGTTTATCCCTAATAGACAGCGATAACTATGGCTACACCTTC,CASSLSLIDSDNYGYTF,.,.,TRBV28,TRBJ1-2
TGTGCCAGCAGCTTACCCAGCGACGAGCAGTACTTC,CASSLPSDEQYF,.,.,TRBV7-2,TRBJ2-7
TGTGCCAGCAGAACCGGGGGAACTAACTATGGCTACACCTTC,CASRTGGTNYGYTF,.,.,TRBV28,TRBJ1-2
TGTGCCAGCAGCTTAGAGGCAGCGAACTACGAGCAGTACTTC,CASSLEAANYEQYF,.,.,TRBV11-3,TRBJ2-7
TGCGCCAGCAGCTTGAGTCAGTCTAATGAAAAACTGTTTTTT,CASSLSQSNEKLFF,.,.,TRBV5-1,TRBJ1-4
TGCGCCAGCAGCTTCAGCGGGAGCGGCGAGCAGTACTTC,CASSFSGSGEQYF,.,TRBD2,TRBV5-1,TRBJ2-7
TGTGCCAGCAGTGACAGGGTAGTAAGTGGCAATGAGCAGTTCTTC,CASSDRVVSGNEQFF,.,.,TRBV2,TRBJ2-1